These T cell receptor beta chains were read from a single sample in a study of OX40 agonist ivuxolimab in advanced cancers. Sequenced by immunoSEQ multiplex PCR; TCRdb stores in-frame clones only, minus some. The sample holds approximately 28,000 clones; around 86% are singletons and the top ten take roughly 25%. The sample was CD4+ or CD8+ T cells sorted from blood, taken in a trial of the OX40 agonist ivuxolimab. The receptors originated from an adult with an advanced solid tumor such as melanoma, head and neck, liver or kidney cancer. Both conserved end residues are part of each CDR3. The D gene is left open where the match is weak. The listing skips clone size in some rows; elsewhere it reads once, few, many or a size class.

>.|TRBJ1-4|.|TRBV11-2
CASSLDKQLQTNEKLFF
TGTGCCAGCAGCTTAGATAAGCAGCTCCAGACTAATGAAAAACTGTTTTTT
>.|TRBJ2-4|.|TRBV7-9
CASTHPTEGGKNIQYF
TGTGCCAGCACTCACCCAACAGAGGGGGGCAAAAACATTCAGTACTTC
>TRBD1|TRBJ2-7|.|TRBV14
CASSQIMGQTYEQYF
TGTGCCAGCAGCCAAATTATGGGACAGACCTACGAGCAGTACTTC
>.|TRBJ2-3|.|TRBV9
CASSGSASTDTQYF
TGTGCCAGCAGCGGTAGCGCAAGCACAGATACGCAGTATTTT
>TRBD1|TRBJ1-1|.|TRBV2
CASSVGTARNTEAFF
TGTGCCAGCAGTGTAGGGACAGCCCGGAACACTGAAGCTTTCTTT
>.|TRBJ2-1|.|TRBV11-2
CASSPLVSGNEQFF
TGTGCCAGCAGCCCTCTCGTGTCGGGCAATGAGCAGTTCTTC
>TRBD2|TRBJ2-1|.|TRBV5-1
CASSFATSAYNEQFF
TGCGCCAGCAGCTTTGCGACTAGCGCATACAATGAGCAGTTCTTC
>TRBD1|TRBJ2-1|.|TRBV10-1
CASRPLGQGFNEQFF
TGCGCCAGCAGACCCTTAGGACAGGGGTTCAATGAGCAGTTCTTC
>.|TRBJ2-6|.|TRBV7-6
CASSRGSSGANVLTF
TGTGCCAGCAGCCGAGGGAGTTCTGGGGCCAACGTCCTGACTTTC
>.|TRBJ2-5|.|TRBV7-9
CASSLGQYQETQYF
TGTGCCAGCAGCTTAGGACAGTACCAAGAGACCCAGTACTTC
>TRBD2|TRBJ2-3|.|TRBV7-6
CASSPRGLAGADTQYF
TGTGCCAGCAGCCCCAGGGGACTAGCGGGAGCAGATACGCAGTATTTT
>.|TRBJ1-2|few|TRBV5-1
CASTEGSTNYGYTF
TGCGCCAGCACCGAGGGGTCAACTAACTATGGCTACACCTTC
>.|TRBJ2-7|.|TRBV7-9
CASTVGETYEQYF
TGTGCCAGCACCGTGGGAGAAACCTACGAGCAGTACTTC
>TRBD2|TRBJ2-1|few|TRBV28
CASSLVTSGTYNEQFF
TGTGCCAGCAGTTTAGTAACTAGCGGGACTTACAATGAGCAGTTCTTC
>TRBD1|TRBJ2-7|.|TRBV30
CAWERTGRSEQYF
TGTGCCTGGGAAAGGACAGGCCGCTCCGAGCAGTACTTC
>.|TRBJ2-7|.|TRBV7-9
CASSRGFGGSPYEQYF
TGTGCCAGCAGCCGAGGGTTCGGCGGATCCCCCTACGAGCAGTACTTC
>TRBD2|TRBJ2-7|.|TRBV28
CASSFVAGGPYEQYF
TGTGCCAGCAGTTTCGTGGCGGGAGGGCCTTACGAGCAGTACTTC
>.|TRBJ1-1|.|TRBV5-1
CASSSTGNTEAFF
TGCGCCAGCAGCTCTACAGGGAACACTGAAGCTTTCTTT
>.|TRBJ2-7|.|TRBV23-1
CASSQSSTDYMEQYF
TGCGCCAGCAGTCAATCGAGCACGGACTACATGGAGCAGTACTTC
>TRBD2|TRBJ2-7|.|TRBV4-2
CASSQDYQGLAGSYEQYF
TGTGCCAGCAGCCAAGATTATCAGGGGCTAGCGGGCAGCTACGAGCAGTACTTC
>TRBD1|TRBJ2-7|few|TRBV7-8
CASSTPGGGSRFLPSEQYF
TGTGCCAGCAGCACCCCAGGGGGCGGAAGCCGCTTCCTCCCATCCGAGCAGTACTTC
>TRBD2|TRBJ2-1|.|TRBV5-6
CASSLAGLAGTNEQFF
TGTGCCAGCAGCTTGGCGGGACTAGCGGGTACGAATGAGCAGTTCTTC
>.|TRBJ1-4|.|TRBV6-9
CASTDGQEKLFF
TGTGCCAGCACCGATGGGCAGGAAAAACTGTTTTTT
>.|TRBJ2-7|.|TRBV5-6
CASSFRDRSYEQYF
TGTGCCAGCAGCTTTAGGGATCGGTCCTACGAGCAGTACTTC
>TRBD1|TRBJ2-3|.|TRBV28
CASSRDRGTDTQYF
TGTGCCAGCAGTAGGGACAGGGGGACAGATACGCAGTATTTT
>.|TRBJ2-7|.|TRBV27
CASSLGGSYEQYF
TGTGCCAGCAGTTTGGGCGGATCCTACGAGCAGTACTTC
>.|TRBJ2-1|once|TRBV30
CAWITAASAYNEQFF
TGTGCCTGGATAACCGCTGCCTCTGCCTACAATGAGCAGTTCTTC
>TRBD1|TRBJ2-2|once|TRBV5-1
CASSPGQGITGELFF
TGCGCCAGCAGCCCAGGACAGGGGATCACCGGGGAGCTGTTTTTT
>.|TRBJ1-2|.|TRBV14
CASSPKGGPIDGYTF
TGTGCCAGCAGTCCCAAGGGTGGTCCGATCGATGGCTACACCTTC
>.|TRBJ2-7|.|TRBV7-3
CASSLSGSTEQYF
TGTGCCAGCAGCTTAAGTGGCAGCACCGAGCAGTACTTC
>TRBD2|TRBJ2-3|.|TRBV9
CASSVGGGPTDTQYF
TGTGCCAGCAGCGTAGGGGGGGGACCCACAGATACGCAGTATTTT
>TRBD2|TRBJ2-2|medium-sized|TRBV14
CASSQDLAGPNTGELFF
TGTGCCAGCAGCCAAGACCTAGCGGGACCAAACACCGGGGAGCTGTTTTTT
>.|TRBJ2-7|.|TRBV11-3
CASSPSYEQYF
TGTGCCAGCAGCCCATCCTACGAGCAGTACTTC
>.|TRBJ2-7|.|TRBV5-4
CASSLSGPDEQYF
TGTGCCAGCAGCTTGTCCGGACCGGACGAGCAGTACTTC
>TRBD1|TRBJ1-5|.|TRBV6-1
CASSPRGGKPQHF
TGTGCCAGCAGTCCCAGGGGGGGGAAGCCCCAGCATTTT
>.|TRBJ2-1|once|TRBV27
CASSLGGPLSYNEQFF
TGTGCCAGCAGTTTAGGAGGGCCACTCTCCTACAATGAGCAGTTCTTC
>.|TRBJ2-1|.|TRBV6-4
CASSDSSEKEQFF
TGTGCCAGCAGTGACTCTTCAGAAAAGGAGCAGTTCTTC
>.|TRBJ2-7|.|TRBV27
CASSLLLSSGAYEQYF
TGTGCCAGCAGTTTATTGCTGTCGTCGGGGGCTTACGAGCAGTACTTC
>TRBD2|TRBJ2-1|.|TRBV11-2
CASSLEAGAYNEQFF
TGTGCCAGCAGCTTAGAAGCGGGAGCCTACAATGAGCAGTTCTTC
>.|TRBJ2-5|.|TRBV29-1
CSGETRGWGETQYF
TGCAGCGGGGAGACCAGGGGATGGGGTGAGACCCAGTACTTC
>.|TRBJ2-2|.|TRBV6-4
CASSGRDTGELFF
TGTGCCAGCAGTGGACGAGACACCGGGGAGCTGTTTTTT
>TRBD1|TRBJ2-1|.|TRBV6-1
CASSPPGQSYNEQFF
TGTGCCAGCAGTCCGCCGGGACAGTCCTACAATGAGCAGTTCTTC